The clone carrying this T cell receptor beta chain occurred many times. Its target is not known. The germline gene is not matched at one end of the junction; a read error may be the cause. Looked up from germline, CDR1 is SGHRS and CDR2 is YFSETQ. This CDR3 comprises 14 residues. Library preparation (for TCRbeta) was performed with unique molecular identifiers. TCRdb redid the calling of the PCR reads with MiXCR, one entry per CDR3 protein. This table holds some 840,000 distinct CDR3 sequences, roughly 16% found once. The sample is drawn from a study of T-cell reconstitution after alpha-beta-depleted transplantation in children. Study-level findings and limits: Recipient T cells and thymic progenitors that survived gave rise to the high TCRbeta diversity observed at day 60 in some patients.

This sequence originates from a male patient younger than 18 who had a stem cell transplant for acute lymphoblastic leukemia, so the T cells may come from the graft donor. Sequencing used PBMCs, mostly from graft donor cells, obtained 360 days after TCRalphabeta/CD19-depleted stem cell transplant. The chain combines TRBV5-1 with TRBJ1-4, with unresolved D. CDR3 in DNA: TGTGCCAGCAGTTTTGGGGCAACTAATGAAAAACTGTTTTTT. It translates to CASSFGATNEKLFF.